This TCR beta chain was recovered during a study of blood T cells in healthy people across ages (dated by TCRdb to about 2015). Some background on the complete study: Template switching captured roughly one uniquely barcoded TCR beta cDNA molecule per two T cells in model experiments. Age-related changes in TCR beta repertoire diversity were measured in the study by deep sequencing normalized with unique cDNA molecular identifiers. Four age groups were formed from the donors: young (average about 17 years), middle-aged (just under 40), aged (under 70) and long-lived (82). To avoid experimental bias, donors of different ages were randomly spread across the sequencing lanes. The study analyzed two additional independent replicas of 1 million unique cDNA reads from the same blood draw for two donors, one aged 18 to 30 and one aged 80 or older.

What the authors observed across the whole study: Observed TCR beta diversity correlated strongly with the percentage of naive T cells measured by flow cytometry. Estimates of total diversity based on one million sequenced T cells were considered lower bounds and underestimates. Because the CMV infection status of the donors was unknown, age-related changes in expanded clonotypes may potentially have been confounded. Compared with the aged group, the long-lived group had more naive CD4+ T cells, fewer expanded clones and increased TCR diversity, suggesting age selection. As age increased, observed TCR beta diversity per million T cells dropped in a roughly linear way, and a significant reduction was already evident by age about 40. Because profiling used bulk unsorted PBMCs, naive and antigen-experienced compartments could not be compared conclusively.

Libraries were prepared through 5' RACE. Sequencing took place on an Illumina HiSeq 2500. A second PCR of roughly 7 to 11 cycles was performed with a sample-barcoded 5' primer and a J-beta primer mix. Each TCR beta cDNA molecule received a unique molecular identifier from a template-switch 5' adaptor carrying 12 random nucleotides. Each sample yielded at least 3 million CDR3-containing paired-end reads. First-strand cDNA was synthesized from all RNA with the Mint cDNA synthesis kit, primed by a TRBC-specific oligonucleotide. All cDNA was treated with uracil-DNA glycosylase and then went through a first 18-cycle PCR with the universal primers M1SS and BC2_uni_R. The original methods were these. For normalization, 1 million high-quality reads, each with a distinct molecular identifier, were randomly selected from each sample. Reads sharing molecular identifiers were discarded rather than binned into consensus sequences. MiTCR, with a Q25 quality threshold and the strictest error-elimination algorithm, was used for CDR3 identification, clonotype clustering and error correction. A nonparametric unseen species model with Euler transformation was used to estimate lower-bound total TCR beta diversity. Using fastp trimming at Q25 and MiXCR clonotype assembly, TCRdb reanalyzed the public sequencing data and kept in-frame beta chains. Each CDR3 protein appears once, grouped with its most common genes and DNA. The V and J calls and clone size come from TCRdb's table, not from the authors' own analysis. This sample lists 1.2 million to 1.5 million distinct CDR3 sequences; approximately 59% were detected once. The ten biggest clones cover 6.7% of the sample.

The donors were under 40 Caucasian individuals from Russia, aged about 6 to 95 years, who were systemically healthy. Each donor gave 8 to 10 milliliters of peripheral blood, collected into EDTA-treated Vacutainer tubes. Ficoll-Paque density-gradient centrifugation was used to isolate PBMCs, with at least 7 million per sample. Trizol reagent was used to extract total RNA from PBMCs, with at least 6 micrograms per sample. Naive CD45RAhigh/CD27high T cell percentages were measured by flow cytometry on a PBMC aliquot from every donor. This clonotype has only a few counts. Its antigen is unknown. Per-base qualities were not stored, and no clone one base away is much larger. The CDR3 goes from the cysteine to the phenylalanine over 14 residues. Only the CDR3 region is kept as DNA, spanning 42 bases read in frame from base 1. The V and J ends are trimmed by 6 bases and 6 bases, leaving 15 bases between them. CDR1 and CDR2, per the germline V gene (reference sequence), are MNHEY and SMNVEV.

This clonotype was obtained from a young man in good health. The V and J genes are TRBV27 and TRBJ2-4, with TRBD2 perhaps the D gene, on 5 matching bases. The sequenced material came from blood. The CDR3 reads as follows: CASRESKRLNIQYF. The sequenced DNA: TGTGCCAGCAGGGAATCGAAGCGGTTAAACATTCAGTACTTC.